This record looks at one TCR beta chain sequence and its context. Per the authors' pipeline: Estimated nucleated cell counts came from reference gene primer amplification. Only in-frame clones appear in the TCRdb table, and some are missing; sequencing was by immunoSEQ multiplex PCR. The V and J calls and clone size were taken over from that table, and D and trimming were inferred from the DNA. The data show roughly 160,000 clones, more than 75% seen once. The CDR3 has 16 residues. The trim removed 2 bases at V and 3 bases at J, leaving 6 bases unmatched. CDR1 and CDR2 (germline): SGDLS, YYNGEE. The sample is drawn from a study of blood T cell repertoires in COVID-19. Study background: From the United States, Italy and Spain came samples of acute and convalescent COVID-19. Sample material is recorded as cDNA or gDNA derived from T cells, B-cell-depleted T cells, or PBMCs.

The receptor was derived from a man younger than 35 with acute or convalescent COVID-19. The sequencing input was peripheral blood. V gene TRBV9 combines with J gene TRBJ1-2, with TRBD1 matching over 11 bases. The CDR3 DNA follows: TGTGCCAGCAGCGTGGACAGGGGGCCTGGTTACTATGGCTACACCTTC. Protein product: CASSVDRGPGYYGYTF.